This paragraph reports one TCR beta chain. Its antigen remains unidentified. V dropped 11 bases and J dropped 0 bases, with 10 bases sitting between them. The germline CDR1 and CDR2 sequences are MDHEN and SYDVKM. The CDR3 runs 12 residues. This entry is derived from a study of cytomegalovirus exposure and HLA in healthy donors. Study-wide results and limits: Segments of the TCR beta V type were, in most cases, productive about 90% or about 30% of the time in an earlier analysis. A later analysis appeared to link common viral pathogens to several of the most significant clusters.

Primers included in the PCR were 60 Vbeta and 13 Jbeta primers. Profiled with immunoSEQ multiplex PCR; TCRdb holds only in-frame clones, not every one. This table holds fewer than 200,000 clones, 84% found once. The clonotype was recovered from a girl aged 2 to 9 in good health and CMV-seropositive. The source material was PBMCs. The rearrangement uses TRBV28 and TRBJ1-2; D is uncertain. The CDR3 region has the DNA TGTGCCGCCACCAGCGCTAACTATGGCTACACCTTC. Translated, it gives CAATSANYGYTF.